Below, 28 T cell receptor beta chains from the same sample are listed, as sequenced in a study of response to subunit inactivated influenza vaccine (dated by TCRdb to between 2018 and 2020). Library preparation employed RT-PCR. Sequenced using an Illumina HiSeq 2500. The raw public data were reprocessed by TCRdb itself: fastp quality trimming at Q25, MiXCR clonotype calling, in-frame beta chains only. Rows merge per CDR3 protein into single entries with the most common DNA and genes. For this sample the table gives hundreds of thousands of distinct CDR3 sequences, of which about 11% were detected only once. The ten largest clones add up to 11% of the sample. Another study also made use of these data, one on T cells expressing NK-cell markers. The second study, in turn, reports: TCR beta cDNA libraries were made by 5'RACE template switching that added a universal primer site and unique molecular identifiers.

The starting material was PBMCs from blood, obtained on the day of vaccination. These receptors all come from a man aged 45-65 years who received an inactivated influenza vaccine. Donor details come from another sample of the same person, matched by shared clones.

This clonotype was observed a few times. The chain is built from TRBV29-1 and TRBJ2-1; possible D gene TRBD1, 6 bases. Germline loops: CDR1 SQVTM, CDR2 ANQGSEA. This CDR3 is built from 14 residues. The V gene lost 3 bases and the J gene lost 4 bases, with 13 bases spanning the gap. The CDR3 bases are TGCAGCGTTGATAAGGGGGAGAGTTACAATGAGCAGTTCTTC. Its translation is CSVDKGESYNEQFF.

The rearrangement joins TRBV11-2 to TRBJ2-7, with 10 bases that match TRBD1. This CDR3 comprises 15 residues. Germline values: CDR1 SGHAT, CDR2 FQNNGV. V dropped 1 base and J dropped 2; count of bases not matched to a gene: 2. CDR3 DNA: TGTGCCAGCAGCTTAGCGACAGGGGGCACCTACGAGCAGTACTTC. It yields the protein CASSLATGGTYEQYF.

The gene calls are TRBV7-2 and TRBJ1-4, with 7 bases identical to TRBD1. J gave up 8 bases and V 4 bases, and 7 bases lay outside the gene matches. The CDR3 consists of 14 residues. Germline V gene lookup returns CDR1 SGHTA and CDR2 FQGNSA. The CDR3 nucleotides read TGTGCCAGCAGCTATAGGGGGCGCGGGGAAAAACTGTTTTTT. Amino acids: CASSYRGRGEKLFF. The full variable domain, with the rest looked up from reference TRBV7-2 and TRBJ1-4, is GAGVSQSPSNKVTEKGKDVELRCDPISGHTALYWYRQSLGQGLEFLIYFQGNSAPDKSGLPSDRFSAERTGGSVSTLTIQRTQQEDSAVYLCASSYRGRGEKLFFGSGTQLSVL.

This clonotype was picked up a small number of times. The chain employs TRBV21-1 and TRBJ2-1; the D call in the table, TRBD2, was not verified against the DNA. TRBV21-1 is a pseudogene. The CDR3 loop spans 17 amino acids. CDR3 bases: TGTGCCAGCAGCCGATTAGGTGGTAGCGGGGTCTACAATGAGCAGTTCTTC. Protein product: CASSRLGGSGVYNEQFF.

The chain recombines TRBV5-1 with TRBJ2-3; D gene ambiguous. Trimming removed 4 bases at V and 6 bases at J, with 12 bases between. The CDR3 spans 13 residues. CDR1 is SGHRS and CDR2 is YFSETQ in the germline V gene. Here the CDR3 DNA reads TGCGCCAGCAGCCCTCGGCCGCGGGATACGCAGTATTTT. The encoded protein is CASSPRPRDTQYF.

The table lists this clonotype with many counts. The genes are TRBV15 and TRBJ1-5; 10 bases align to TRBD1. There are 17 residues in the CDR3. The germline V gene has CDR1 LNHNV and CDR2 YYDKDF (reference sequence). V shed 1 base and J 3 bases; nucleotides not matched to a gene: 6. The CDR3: CATSRGGDRGHNQPQHF. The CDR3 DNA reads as TGTGCCACCAGCAGAGGAGGCGACAGGGGGCACAATCAGCCCCAGCATTTT.

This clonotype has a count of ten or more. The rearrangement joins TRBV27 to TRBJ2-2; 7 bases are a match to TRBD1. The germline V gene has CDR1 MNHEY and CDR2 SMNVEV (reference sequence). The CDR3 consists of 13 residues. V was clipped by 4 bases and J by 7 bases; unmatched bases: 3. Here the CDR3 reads CASSSQGIGELFF. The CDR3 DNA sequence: TGTGCCAGCAGTTCACAGGGGATCGGGGAGCTGTTTTTT.

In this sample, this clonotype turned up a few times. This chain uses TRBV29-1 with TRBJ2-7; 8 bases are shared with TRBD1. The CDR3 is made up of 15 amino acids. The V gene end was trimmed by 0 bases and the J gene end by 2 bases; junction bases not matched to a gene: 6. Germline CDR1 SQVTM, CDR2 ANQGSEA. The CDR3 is CSVEDVAGGPYEQYF. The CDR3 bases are TGCAGCGTTGAAGATGTGGCAGGGGGCCCCTACGAGCAGTACTTC.

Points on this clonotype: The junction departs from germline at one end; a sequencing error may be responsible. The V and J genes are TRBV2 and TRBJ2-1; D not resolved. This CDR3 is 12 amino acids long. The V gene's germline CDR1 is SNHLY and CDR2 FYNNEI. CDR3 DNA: TGTGCCAGCCATTACGGCTACTATGAGCAGTTCTTC. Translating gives CASHYGYYEQFF.

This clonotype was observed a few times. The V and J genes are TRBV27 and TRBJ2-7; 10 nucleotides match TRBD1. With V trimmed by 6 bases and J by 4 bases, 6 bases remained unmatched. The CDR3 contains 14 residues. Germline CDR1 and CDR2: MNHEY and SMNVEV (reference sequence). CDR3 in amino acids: CASRGDRGLYEQYF. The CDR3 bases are TGTGCCAGCAGGGGGGACAGGGGTTTATACGAGCAGTACTTC.

DNA for the CDR3: TGTGCCAGCAGCTTAACGGGCGTGAGCGGGAGGAATGAGCAGTTCTTC. Translation gives CASSLTGVSGRNEQFF. This rearrangement joins TRBV11-3 to TRBJ2-1; 9 bases are shared with TRBD2. The CDR3 has 16 residues. Germline values: CDR1 SGHNT, CDR2 YENEEA. With 2 bases clipped from V and 7 bases from J, the junction kept 9 bases outside the gene matches.

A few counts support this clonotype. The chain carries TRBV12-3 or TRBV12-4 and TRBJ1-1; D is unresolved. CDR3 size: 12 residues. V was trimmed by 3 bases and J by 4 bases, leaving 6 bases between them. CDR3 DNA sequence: TGTGCCAGCAGTTTTATGGGCACTGAAGCTTTCTTT. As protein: CASSFMGTEAFF.

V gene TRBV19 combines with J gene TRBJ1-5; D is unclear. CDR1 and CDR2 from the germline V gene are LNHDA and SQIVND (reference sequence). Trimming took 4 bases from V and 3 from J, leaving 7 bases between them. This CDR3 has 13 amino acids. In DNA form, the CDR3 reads TGTGCCAGTAGTAGAGGCTTCAATCAGCCCCAGCATTTT. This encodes CASSRGFNQPQHF.

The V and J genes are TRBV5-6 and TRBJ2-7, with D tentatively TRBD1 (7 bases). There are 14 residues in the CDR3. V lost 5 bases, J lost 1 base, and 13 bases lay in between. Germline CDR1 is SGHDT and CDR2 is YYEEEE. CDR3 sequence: CASRKQGRSYEQYF. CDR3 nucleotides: TGTGCCAGCAGAAAACAGGGGAGGTCCTACGAGCAGTACTTC.

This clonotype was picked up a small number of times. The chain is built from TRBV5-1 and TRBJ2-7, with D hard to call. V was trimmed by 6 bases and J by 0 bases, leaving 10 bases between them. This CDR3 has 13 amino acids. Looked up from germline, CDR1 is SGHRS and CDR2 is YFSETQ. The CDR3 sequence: CASNLDGSYEQYF. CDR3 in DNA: TGCGCCAGCAATCTTGACGGCTCCTACGAGCAGTACTTC.

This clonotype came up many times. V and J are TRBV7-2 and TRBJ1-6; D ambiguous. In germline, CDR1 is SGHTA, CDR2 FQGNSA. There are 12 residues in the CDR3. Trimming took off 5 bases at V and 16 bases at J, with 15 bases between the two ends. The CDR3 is CASSVDGRELHF. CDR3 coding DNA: TGTGCCAGCAGCGTCGACGGAAGAGAACTCCACTTT.

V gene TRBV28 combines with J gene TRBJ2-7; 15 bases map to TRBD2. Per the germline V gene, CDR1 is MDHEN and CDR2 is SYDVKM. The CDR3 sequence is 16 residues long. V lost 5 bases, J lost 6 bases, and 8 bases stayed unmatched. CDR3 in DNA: TGTGCCAGCAGTCCGGGACTAGCGGGGGGATCTGGCGAGCAGTACTTC. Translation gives CASSPGLAGGSGEQYF.

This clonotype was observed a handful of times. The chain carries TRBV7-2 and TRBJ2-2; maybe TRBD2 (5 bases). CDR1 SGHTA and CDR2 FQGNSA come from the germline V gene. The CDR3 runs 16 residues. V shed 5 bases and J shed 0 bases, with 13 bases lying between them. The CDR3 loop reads CASSVAGISNTGELFF. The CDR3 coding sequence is TGTGCCAGCAGCGTTGCCGGGATTTCGAACACCGGGGAGCTGTTTTTT.

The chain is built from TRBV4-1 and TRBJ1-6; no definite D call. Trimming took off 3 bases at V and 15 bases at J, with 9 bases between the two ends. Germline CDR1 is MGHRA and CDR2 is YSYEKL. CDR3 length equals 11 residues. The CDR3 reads CASSHLQHLHF. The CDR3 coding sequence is TGCGCCAGCAGCCACCTCCAACACCTCCACTTT.

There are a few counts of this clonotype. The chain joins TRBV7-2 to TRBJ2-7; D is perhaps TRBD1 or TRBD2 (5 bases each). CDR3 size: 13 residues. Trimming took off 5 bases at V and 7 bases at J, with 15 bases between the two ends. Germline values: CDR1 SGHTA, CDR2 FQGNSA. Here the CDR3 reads CASSLGTRREQYF. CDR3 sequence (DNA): TGTGCCAGCAGCCTCGGGACCCGGCGGGAGCAGTACTTC.

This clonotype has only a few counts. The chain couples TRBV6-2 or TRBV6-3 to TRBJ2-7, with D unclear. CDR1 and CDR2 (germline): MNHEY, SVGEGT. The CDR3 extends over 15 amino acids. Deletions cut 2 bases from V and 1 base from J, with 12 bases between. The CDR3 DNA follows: TGTGCCAGCAGTTACGACTGGGCAAGGTCCTACGAGCAGTACTTC. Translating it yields CASSYDWARSYEQYF.

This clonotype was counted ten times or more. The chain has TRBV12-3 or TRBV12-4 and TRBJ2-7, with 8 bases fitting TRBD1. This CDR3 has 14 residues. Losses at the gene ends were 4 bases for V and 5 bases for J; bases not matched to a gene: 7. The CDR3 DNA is TGTGCCAGCAGTTCATCAGGGGGCTTCCACGAGCAGTACTTC. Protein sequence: CASSSSGGFHEQYF.

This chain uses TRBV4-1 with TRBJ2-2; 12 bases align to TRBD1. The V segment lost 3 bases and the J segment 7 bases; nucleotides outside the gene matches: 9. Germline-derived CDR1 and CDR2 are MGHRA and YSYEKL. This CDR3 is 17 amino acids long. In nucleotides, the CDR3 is TGCGCCAGCAGCCACGCCGGGACAGGGGGCTGGGTCGGGGAGCTGTTTTTT. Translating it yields CASSHAGTGGWVGELFF.

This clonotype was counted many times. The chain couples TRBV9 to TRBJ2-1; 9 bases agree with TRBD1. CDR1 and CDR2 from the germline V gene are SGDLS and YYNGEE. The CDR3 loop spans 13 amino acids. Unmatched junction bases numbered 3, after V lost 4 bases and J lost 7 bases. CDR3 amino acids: CASSPGTGNEQFF. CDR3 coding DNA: TGTGCCAGCAGCCCCGGGACAGGGAATGAGCAGTTCTTC.

CDR3 residues: CSVEGNAYGYTF. Here the CDR3 DNA reads TGCAGCGTTGAGGGGAACGCCTATGGCTACACCTTC. The chain couples TRBV29-1 to TRBJ1-2; D not resolved. Germline CDR1 is SQVTM and CDR2 is ANQGSEA. Trimming cost V 3 bases and J 4 bases, with 9 bases left between them. The CDR3 is 12 residues long.

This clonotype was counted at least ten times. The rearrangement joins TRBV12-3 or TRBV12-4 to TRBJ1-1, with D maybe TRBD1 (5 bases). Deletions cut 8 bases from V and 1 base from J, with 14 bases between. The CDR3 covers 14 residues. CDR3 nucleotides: TGTGCCAGCTACCCCGGGACCGAGAACACTGAAGCTTTCTTT. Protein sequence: CASYPGTENTEAFF.

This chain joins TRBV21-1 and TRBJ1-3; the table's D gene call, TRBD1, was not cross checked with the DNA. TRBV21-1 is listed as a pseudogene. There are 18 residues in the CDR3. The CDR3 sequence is CASSNPFCGGMGRNTIYF. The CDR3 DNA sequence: TGTGCCAGCAGCAATCCCTTTTGTGGGGGGATGGGACGAAACACCATATATTTT.

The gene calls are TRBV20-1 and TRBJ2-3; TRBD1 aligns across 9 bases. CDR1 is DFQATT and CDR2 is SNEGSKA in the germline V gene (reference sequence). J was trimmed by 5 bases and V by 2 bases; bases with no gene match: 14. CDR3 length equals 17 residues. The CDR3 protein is CSARKLVRGQGRDTQYF. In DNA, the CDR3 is TGCAGTGCTAGAAAATTGGTACGGGGACAGGGACGAGATACGCAGTATTTT.